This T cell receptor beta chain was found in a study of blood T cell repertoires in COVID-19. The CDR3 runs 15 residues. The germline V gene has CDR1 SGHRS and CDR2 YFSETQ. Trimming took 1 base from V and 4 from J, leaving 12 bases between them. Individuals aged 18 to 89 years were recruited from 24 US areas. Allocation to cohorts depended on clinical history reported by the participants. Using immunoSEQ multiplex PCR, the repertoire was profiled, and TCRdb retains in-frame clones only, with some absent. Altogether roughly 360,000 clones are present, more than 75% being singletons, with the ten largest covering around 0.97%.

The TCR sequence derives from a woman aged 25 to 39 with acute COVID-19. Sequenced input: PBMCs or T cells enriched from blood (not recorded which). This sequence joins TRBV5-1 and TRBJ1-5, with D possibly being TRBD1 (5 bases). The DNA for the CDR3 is TGCGCCAGCAGCTTGTGGACGGGGACTAATCAGCCCCAGCATTTT. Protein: CASSLWTGTNQPQHF.